This T cell receptor beta chain was retrieved from a study of shared clonotypes between healthy human individuals (dated by TCRdb to about 2020). Some background on the complete study: Three men and two women, aged 18 to 49 years, made up the cohort. Per donor, leukapheresis produced somewhere between about 0.94 and 9.5 billion PBMCs. Different laboratories and diverse techniques were used to prepare libraries and sequence TCR repertoires, to increase sequencing depth and limit assay-specific biases. For each donor, three plates each were used for CD4 naive and CD4 memory, two plates were used for CD8 naive, and one plate was used for CD8 memory. To estimate repertoire size and how much clonotypes are shared between individuals, the study performed deep sequencing of blood TCR repertoires from 4 to 6 healthy adults.

This clone appeared once. Its recognized antigen is unknown. The record has no base qualities; no much larger clone is one base away. Via the germline V gene (reference sequence), CDR1 is SGHKS and CDR2 YYEKEE. V drops 0 bases and J drops 5 bases, leaving 11 bases in between. There are 14 amino acids in the CDR3, from cysteine to phenylalanine inclusive. CDR3 DNA is the only sequence kept; it has 42 bases, read in frame from the first base. Overall study results and their limits: Sampling was limited to blood, and TCR repertoires in tissue likely differ from TCR repertoires in blood. About 4.5% of naive CD4, 3.5% of naive CD8, roughly 2.5% of memory CD4, and 0.4% of memory CD8 clonotypes were shared across a handful of donors. Rarefaction of sorted-subset datasets indicated incomplete sequencing despite the large sequencing depth. Based on pairwise subsampling, the degree of clonotype sharing among donors was expected to be affected by sequencing depth. Larger estimated clonotype richness was generally found for naive subsets than for memory subsets. The small number of donors limited the genetic and exposure-history diversity represented. Compared with non-shared clonotypes, the clonotypes found in all four sorted-subset donors had higher generation probabilities.

Healthy HIV-negative adults with no recently reported acute infections or vaccinations were included as donors. Only Caucasian adults living in Nashville, Tennessee, USA were represented among the donors. CD4+ T cells were enriched by magnetic negative selection; naive cells were then positively selected on CD45RA, and the negative fraction formed the memory subset. After blood collection by leukapheresis, PBMCs were isolated using Ficoll-Histopaque density gradient centrifugation and then cryopreserved in the vapor phase of liquid nitrogen. Purity and quantity of every magnetically sorted T cell population were checked by analytical flow cytometry. Each sorted fraction had its genomic DNA isolated and then quantified by UV absorbance on a Nanodrop 2000c. Using the deep immunoSEQ assay, TCR CDR3 regions were amplified from genomic DNA by multiplex PCR. Extracted genomic DNA from each cell subset was spread evenly across all wells of several immunoSEQ 96-well plates, with each plate serving as a replicate. For sorted subsets, roughly 200 ng of genomic DNA, equivalent to some 30,000 T cell genomes, went into each replicate PCR. Purified libraries were quantified with a Qubit 3.0 fluorometer, sized on a Bioanalyzer 2100, and re-quantified with the KAPA Library Quantification kit. Every immunoSEQ 96-well plate was sequenced on a separate single-read 150-cycle Illumina NextSeq 550 flow cell. The source study handled its data this way. Because only junctional sequences without quality scores were contained in the immunoSEQ output, filtering matching that applied to full-length reads could not be performed. Sequences were annotated with PyIR, a Python wrapper for IgBLAST v1.9, and V/J genes and CDR3 were assigned using IMGT germline references. Reads with weak V/J assignments (E-value above 1e-6), missing CDR3, stop codons, out-of-frame junctions, or ambiguous translated residues were removed. V3J clonotypes were defined as sequences sharing the same inferred V gene, J gene, and CDR3 amino acid sequence. To compute the percentage overlap between repertoires, the number of shared unique clonotypes was divided by the size of the smaller repertoire. RTK rarefaction, the Chao1 estimator, and Recon v2.1 estimates of unobserved clonotypes were used to assess repertoire richness. For all TCRbeta clonotypes obtained by the gDNA method from a handful of donors, generation probabilities were computed with OLGA. What TCRdb holds here is the immuneACCESS table cut down to in-frame rearrangements. Part of the clones is not present; checked against another copy, under half of the missing clones reflect an unresolved V gene, and the others are unexplained. V and J calls and clone size come straight from that table; D and trimming were deduced from the DNA. Present in this sample are around 1.1 million clones, approximately 78% of which were seen just once. The leading ten clones occupy roughly 0.61% of the sample.

The chain uses TRBV5-5 and TRBJ2-5; too little of a D gene remains to name it. The sequence derives from a young man in good health. Some clones in this sample may be carry-over from other donors' samples. What was sequenced was memory CD4+ T cells from PBMCs. The cell subset or site label here, explained by the study, means: CD45RA-negative fraction. The CDR3 sequence is CASSLDPGGETQYF. The DNA reads as follows: TGTGCCAGCAGCTTGGATCCGGGTGGGGAGACCCAGTACTTC.